Below are 28 T cell receptor beta chains sequenced from a single sample in a study of blood T cell repertoires in COVID-19. Sequencing was performed with immunoSEQ multiplex PCR; in TCRdb, only in-frame clones are kept and a portion is missing. The sample yields 350,000 to 450,000 clones, roughly 84% seen once. The sample consisted of PBMCs or T cells enriched from blood (not recorded which). These receptors all come from a woman between 18 and 29 years old who had been exposed to COVID-19.

This chain joins TRBV5-1 and TRBJ2-5; 7 nucleotides line up with TRBD1. CDR3 length: 14 amino acids. V lost 4 bases to trimming and J lost 5 bases; unmatched junction nucleotides: 8. CDR1 is SGHRS, CDR2 YFSETQ, per germline. DNA for the CDR3: TGCGCCAGCAGCCGAGGGGGCGATGGGGAGACCCAGTACTTC. Its protein is CASSRGGDGETQYF.

The rearrangement joins TRBV3-1 (or the pseudogene TRBV3-2) to TRBJ2-2; D not resolved. This CDR3 has 14 amino acids. The germline CDR1 and CDR2 sequences are LGHDT and YNNKEL (reference sequence). Trimming stripped 5 bases from V and 5 bases from J, with 12 bases between. The DNA of the CDR3 is TGTGCCAGCAGCGCCCTAACTGGTACCGGGGAGCTGTTTTTT. This codes for CASSALTGTGELFF.

The rearrangement uses TRBV2 and TRBJ1-5; D remains ambiguous. The CDR3 totals 14 residues. Germline values: CDR1 SNHLY, CDR2 FYNNEI. The germline V and J ends were trimmed by 4 bases and 2 bases, with 9 bases remaining between them. The CDR3, as DNA: TGTGCCAGCAGTGGAGAACGGGGCAATCAGCCCCAGCATTTT. This codes for CASSGERGNQPQHF. The whole variable domain, filled in from reference TRBV2 and TRBJ1-5, reads EPEVTQTPSHQVTQMGQEVILRCVPISNHLYFYWYRQILGQKVEFLVSFYNNEISEKSEIFDDQFSVERPDGSNFTLKIRSTKLEDSAMYFCASSGERGNQPQHFGDGTRLSIL.

The V gene is TRBV7-9, the J gene TRBJ1-3, with TRBD1 matching 9 bases. CDR3 length: 14 residues. Germline loops: CDR1 SEHNR, CDR2 FQNEAQ (reference sequence). The V gene end was trimmed by 5 bases and the J gene end by 4 bases; junction bases not matched to a gene: 3. CDR3 amino acids: CASSPGTGGNTIYF. The CDR3 DNA reads as TGTGCCAGCAGCCCCGGGACAGGGGGAAACACCATATATTTT.

The chain joins TRBV2 to TRBJ2-1; D possibly corresponds to TRBD1 (6 bases). The germline V gene has CDR1 SNHLY and CDR2 FYNNEI. This CDR3 has 16 amino acids. CDR3 loop: CARLGVDSNSYNEQFF. The CDR3 nucleotides are TGTGCACGCTTAGGAGTGGACAGTAACTCCTACAATGAGCAGTTCTTC.

V and J are TRBV28 and TRBJ2-3, with no clear D. This CDR3 has 14 amino acids. Germline loops: CDR1 MDHEN, CDR2 SYDVKM. V shed 6 bases and J shed 0 bases, with 10 bases lying between them. CDR3 in DNA: TGTGCCAGCAGCTTACAACTTAGCACAGATACGCAGTATTTT. Encoded protein: CASSLQLSTDTQYF.

A few counts support this clone. Here the CDR3 reads CASRGQLIPGVSYEQYF. As DNA, the CDR3 is TGTGCCAGCAGGGGACAGTTGATACCAGGAGTTTCCTACGAGCAGTACTTC. V is TRBV21-1 and J is TRBJ2-7; TRBD1 is taken as the D call from the table, unchecked against the DNA. TRBV21-1 is listed as a pseudogene. The CDR3 loop spans 17 amino acids.

The chain combines TRBV5-1 with TRBJ2-1, with TRBD2 identical over 9 bases. The CDR3 is 16 residues long. V was pared by 4 bases and J by 0 bases, with 5 bases of the junction left unmatched. The germline V gene has CDR1 SGHRS and CDR2 YFSETQ. The CDR3 reads CASSHTTSGSYNEQFF. CDR3 sequence (DNA): TGCGCCAGCAGCCATACGACTAGCGGCTCCTACAATGAGCAGTTCTTC. Full variable domain (outside the CDR3, taken from reference TRBV5-1 and TRBJ2-1): KAGVTQTPRYLIKTRGQQVTLSCSPISGHRSVSWYQQTPGQGLQFLFEYFSETQRNKGNFPGRFSGRQFSNSRSEMNVSTLELGDSALYLCASSHTTSGSYNEQFFGPGTRLTVL.

The chain has TRBV7-2 and TRBJ2-7, with a weak D call TRBD1 (6 bases). CDR1 and CDR2 from the germline V gene are SGHTA and FQGNSA. The CDR3 contains 13 residues. V was trimmed by 5 bases and J by 4 bases, leaving 12 bases between them. CDR3 sequence: CASSIQGVYEQYF. The CDR3 region has the DNA TGTGCCAGCAGCATACAGGGAGTATACGAGCAGTACTTC.

The genes are TRBV7-9 and TRBJ1-6, with D possibly being TRBD1 (6 bases). The CDR3 sequence is 12 residues long. Germline V gives CDR1 SEHNR, CDR2 FQNEAQ (reference sequence). V was shortened by 3 bases and J by 9 bases, with 6 bases between the two germline ends. The CDR3 DNA is TGTGCCAGCAGCTTGGGGGCTTCACCCCTCCACTTT. This translates into CASSLGASPLHF.

This chain connects TRBV28 to TRBJ2-4, with 11 bases matching TRBD2. The V and J ends lost 3 bases and 13 bases, in that order; junction bases with no gene match: 2. The CDR3 length is 12 residues. Germline V CDR1 and CDR2: MDHEN, SYDVKM. CDR3 sequence (DNA): TGTGCCAGCAGTTTGAGGACTAGCGGGCAGTACTTC. This gives the protein CASSLRTSGQYF.

This chain links TRBV6-2 or TRBV6-3 with TRBJ2-7; D not resolved. This CDR3 contains 12 residues. Trimming took off 5 bases at V and 1 base at J, with 6 bases between the two ends. Germline V lookup: CDR1 MNHEY, CDR2 SVGEGT. The CDR3: CASSLESYEQYF. As DNA, the CDR3 is TGTGCCAGCAGTCTAGAATCCTACGAGCAGTACTTC.

This clone was seen a few times. The CDR3 coding sequence is TGTGCCAGCAGTTTTATAGCGGGAGGGTTGAATGAGCAGTTCTTC. It translates to CASSFIAGGLNEQFF. This sequence joins TRBV27 and TRBJ2-1; 11 bases are shared with TRBD2. V dropped 3 bases and J dropped 7; count of bases not matched to a gene: 5. This CDR3 is 15 amino acids long. CDR1 and CDR2 (germline): MNHEY, SMNVEV (reference sequence).

V is TRBV28 and J is TRBJ2-3; TRBD2 agrees at 11 bases. In germline, CDR1 is MDHEN, CDR2 SYDVKM. The V segment lost 2 bases and the J segment 4 bases; nucleotides outside the gene matches: 8. This CDR3 has 17 amino acids. This chain's CDR3 is CASSLPTSGVFADTQYF. CDR3 nucleotides: TGTGCCAGCAGTTTACCGACTAGCGGGGTCTTCGCAGATACGCAGTATTTT.

The CDR3 sequence: CAIAGGRTGELFF. CDR3 DNA: TGTGCCATCGCGGGGGGGCGAACCGGGGAGCTGTTTTTT. The chain is built from TRBV6-5 and TRBJ2-2; 9 positions agree with TRBD2. V lost 10 bases and J lost 5; bases outside the gene matches: 5. This CDR3 comprises 13 residues. Germline loops: CDR1 MNHEY, CDR2 SVGAGI.

The chain carries TRBV3-1 (or the pseudogene TRBV3-2) and TRBJ2-7; TRBD2 matches 7 bases. Germline trimming cut 1 base from V and 6 bases from J; bases unmatched to any gene: 6. The germline V gene has CDR1 LGHDT and CDR2 YNNKEL (reference sequence). This CDR3 contains 14 residues. CDR3 DNA sequence: TGTGCCAGCAGCCAAGCTAATAGCGGGTTCGAGCAGTACTTC. Protein product: CASSQANSGFEQYF.

V usage is TRBV4-1 and J usage is TRBJ2-3; maybe TRBD2 (5 bases). V lost 1 base to trimming and J lost 3 bases, with 14 bases between them. The germline gives CDR1 MGHRA, CDR2 YSYEKL. This CDR3 spans 16 amino acids. CDR3 nucleotide sequence: TGCGCCAGCAGCCAAGGGGCCCCCACGGGAACAGATACGCAGTATTTT. As protein: CASSQGAPTGTDTQYF.

The chain joins TRBV4-1 to TRBJ2-4; 9 nucleotides align to TRBD1. V gave up 1 base and J gave up 8 bases; unmatched junction bases: 9. CDR1 MGHRA and CDR2 YSYEKL come from the germline V gene. The CDR3 loop spans 16 amino acids. CDR3 DNA: TGCGCCAGCAGCCAAGCCGTAACAGGGGGCATGGACATTCAGTACTTC. Amino acid sequence: CASSQAVTGGMDIQYF.

The gene calls are TRBV4-2 and TRBJ1-4; 8 bases are a match to TRBD1. This CDR3 region has 16 residues. With 4 bases clipped from V and 8 bases from J, the junction kept 12 bases outside the gene matches. Germline V gene lookup returns CDR1 LGHNA and CDR2 YNFKEQ. CDR3: CASSLEPQGVDEKLFF. Written as DNA, the CDR3 is TGTGCCAGCAGCCTAGAGCCACAGGGGGTGGACGAAAAACTGTTTTTT.

The chain is built from TRBV5-1 and TRBJ2-5, with 12 bases aligning to TRBD1. This CDR3 has 14 amino acids. The germline V gene has CDR1 SGHRS and CDR2 YFSETQ. The V segment lost 4 bases and the J segment 5 bases; nucleotides outside the gene matches: 3. The CDR3 spells CASSGGQGAETQYF. The CDR3 nucleotides read TGCGCCAGCAGCGGGGGACAGGGGGCTGAGACCCAGTACTTC.

J is TRBJ1-6 and V is TRBV21-1; the DNA was not compared with TRBD1, the D call given in the table. TRBV21-1 represents a pseudogene. CDR3 length equals 15 residues. The CDR3 region is CASSLGQGYNSPLHF. The CDR3 DNA is TGTGCCAGCAGCCTGGGACAGGGCTATAATTCACCCCTCCACTTT.

The rearrangement links TRBV6-5 to TRBJ2-1; 9 nucleotides match TRBD2. V lost 8 bases, J lost 7 bases, and 9 bases stayed unmatched. The CDR3 runs 14 residues. Germline V CDR1 and CDR2: MNHEY, SVGAGI. The CDR3: CASRAGGSANEQFF. CDR3 coding DNA: TGTGCCAGCCGGGCGGGAGGGTCCGCAAATGAGCAGTTCTTC.

The chain recombines TRBV28 with TRBJ1-4; 12 nucleotides line up with TRBD1. There are 14 residues in the CDR3. Trimming cost V 6 bases and J 7 bases; bases outside gene matches: 3. Looked up from germline, CDR1 is MDHEN and CDR2 is SYDVKM. The CDR3 loop is CASRGTGGFEKLFF. DNA for the CDR3: TGTGCCAGCAGGGGGACAGGGGGCTTTGAAAAACTGTTTTTT.

This clone was detected only once. The rearrangement uses TRBV19 and TRBJ1-2; 7 bases agree with TRBD1. Germline CDR1 and CDR2: LNHDA and SQIVND (reference sequence). There are 15 residues in the CDR3. The ends lost 3 bases at V and 7 bases at J; junction bases unmatched: 11. CDR3 in amino acids: CASSMTDRLATGYTF. DNA for the CDR3: TGTGCCAGTAGTATGACGGACAGGCTGGCTACTGGCTACACCTTC.

The J gene is TRBJ2-5, the V gene TRBV4-1; 10 bases are a match to TRBD1. CDR1 and CDR2 (germline): MGHRA, YSYEKL. V shed 2 bases, J shed 4 bases, and the junction held 13 bases outside the gene matches. This CDR3 contains 18 residues. The CDR3 here is CASSQTWVTGGKSETQYF. CDR3 nucleotides: TGCGCCAGCAGCCAAACCTGGGTGACAGGGGGCAAATCAGAGACCCAGTACTTC.

The J gene is TRBJ1-2, the V gene TRBV9; 12 positions match TRBD1. The V and J ends lost 1 base and 8 bases, in that order; junction bases with no gene match: 6. The CDR3 totals 15 residues. The germline gives CDR1 SGDLS, CDR2 YYNGEE. The CDR3 nucleotides read TGTGCCAGCAGCGTATCCTGGGACAGGGGGCTAGGCTACACCTTC. Protein product: CASSVSWDRGLGYTF. Drawing the rest from reference TRBV9 and TRBJ1-2, the complete variable domain is DSGVTQTPKHLITATGQRVTLRCSPRSGDLSVYWYQQSLDQGLQFLIQYYNGEERAKGNILERFSAQQFPDLHSELNLSSLELGDSALYFCASSVSWDRGLGYTFGSGTRLTVV.

To note about this clone: At the DNA level, this CDR3 is encoded by other sequences in the same sample as well. The chain is built from TRBV28 and TRBJ2-1; 9 positions agree with TRBD2. Germline V gives CDR1 MDHEN, CDR2 SYDVKM. This CDR3 is 14 amino acids long. V dropped 2 bases and J dropped 4; count of bases not matched to a gene: 0. Here the CDR3 reads CASSLLAGYNEQFF. The CDR3 DNA reads as TGTGCCAGCAGTTTACTAGCGGGGTACAATGAGCAGTTCTTC.

The chain employs TRBV7-6 and TRBJ2-7; 8 nucleotides line up with TRBD1. This CDR3 comprises 15 residues. Looked up from germline, CDR1 is SGHVS and CDR2 is FNYEAQ. Trimming cost V 2 bases and J 3 bases; bases outside gene matches: 6. The CDR3 spells CASSLWTGHIYEQYF. CDR3 DNA: TGTGCCAGCAGCTTATGGACAGGGCATATCTACGAGCAGTACTTC.